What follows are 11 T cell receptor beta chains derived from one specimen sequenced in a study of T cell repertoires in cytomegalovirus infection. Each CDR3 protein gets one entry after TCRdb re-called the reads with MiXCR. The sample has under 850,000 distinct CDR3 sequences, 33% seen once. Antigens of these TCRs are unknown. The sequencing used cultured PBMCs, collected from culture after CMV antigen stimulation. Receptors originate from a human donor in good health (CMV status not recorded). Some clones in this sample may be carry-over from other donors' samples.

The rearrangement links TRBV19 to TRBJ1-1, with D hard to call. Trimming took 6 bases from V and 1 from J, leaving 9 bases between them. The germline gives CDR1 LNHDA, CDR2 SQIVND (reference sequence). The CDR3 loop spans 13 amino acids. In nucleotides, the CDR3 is TGTGCCAGTAGGCTCCGGTCGAACACTGAAGCTTTCTTT. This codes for CASRLRSNTEAFF.

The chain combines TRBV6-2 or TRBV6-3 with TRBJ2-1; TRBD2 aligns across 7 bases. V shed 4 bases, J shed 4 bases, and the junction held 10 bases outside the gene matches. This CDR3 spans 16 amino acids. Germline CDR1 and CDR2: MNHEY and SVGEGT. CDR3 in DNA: TGTGCCAGCAGTTTCGGGAGGTCTTTCGCGTACAATGAGCAGTTCTTC. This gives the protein CASSFGRSFAYNEQFF.

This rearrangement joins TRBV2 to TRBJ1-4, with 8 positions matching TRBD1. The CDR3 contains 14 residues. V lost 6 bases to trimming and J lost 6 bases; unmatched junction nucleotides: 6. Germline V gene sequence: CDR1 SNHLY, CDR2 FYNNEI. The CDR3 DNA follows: TGTGCCAGCAGGAGACAGGGGCCGGATGAAAAACTGTTTTTT. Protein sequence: CASRRQGPDEKLFF. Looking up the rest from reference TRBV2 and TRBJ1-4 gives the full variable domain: EPEVTQTPSHQVTQMGQEVILRCVPISNHLYFYWYRQILGQKVEFLVSFYNNEISEKSEIFDDQFSVERPDGSNFTLKIRSTKLEDSAMYFCASRRQGPDEKLFFGSGTQLSVL.

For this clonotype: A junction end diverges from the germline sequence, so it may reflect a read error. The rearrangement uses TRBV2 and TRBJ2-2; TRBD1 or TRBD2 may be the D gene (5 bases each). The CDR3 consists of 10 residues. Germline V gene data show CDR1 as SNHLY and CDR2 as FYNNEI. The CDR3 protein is CASSAGTSVF. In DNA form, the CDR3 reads TGTGCCAGCAGTGCAGGGACCTCGGTTTTT.

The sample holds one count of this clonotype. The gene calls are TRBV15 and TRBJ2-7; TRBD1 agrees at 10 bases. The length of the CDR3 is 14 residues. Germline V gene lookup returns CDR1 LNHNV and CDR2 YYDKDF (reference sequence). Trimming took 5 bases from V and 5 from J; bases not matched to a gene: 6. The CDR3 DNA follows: TGTGCCACCAGCCCAGGGACAGGGGTTGACGAGCAGTACTTC. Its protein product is CATSPGTGVDEQYF.

The CDR3 nucleotides are TGTGCCAGCAGCTTAGAGGCCCCTAATGAAAAACTGTTTTTT. It yields the protein CASSLEAPNEKLFF. The chain carries TRBV7-9 and TRBJ1-4, with no clear D. The V gene lost 1 base and the J gene lost 3 bases, with 6 bases spanning the gap. Germline V gene lookup returns CDR1 SEHNR and CDR2 FQNEAQ (reference sequence). There are 14 residues in the CDR3.

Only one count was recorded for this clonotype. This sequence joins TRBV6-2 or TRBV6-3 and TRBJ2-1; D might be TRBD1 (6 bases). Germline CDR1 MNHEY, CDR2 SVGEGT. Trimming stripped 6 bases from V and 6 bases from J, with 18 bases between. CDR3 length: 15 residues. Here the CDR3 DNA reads TGTGCCAGCAGCAACTTGGGGGCGGCCCTCAATGAGCAGTTCTTC. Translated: CASSNLGAALNEQFF.

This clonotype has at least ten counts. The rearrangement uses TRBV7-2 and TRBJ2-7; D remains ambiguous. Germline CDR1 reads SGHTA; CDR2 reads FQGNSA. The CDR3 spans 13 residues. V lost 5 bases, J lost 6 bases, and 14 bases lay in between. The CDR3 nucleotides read TGTGCCAGCAGCCCGAGACCCCTTCGCGAGCAGTACTTC. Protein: CASSPRPLREQYF.

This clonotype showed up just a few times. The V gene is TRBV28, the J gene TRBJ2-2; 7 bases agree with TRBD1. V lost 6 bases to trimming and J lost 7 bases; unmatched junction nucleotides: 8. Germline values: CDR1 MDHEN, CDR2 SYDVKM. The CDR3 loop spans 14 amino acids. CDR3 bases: TGTGCCAGCAGGAGACAGGGCTTTGGCGGGGAGCTGTTTTTT. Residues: CASRRQGFGGELFF. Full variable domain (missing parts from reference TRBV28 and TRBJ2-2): DVKVTQSSRYLVKRTGEKVFLECVQDMDHENMFWYRQDPGLGLRLIYFSYDVKMKEKGDIPEGYSVSREKKERFSLILESASTNQTSMYLCASRRQGFGGELFFGEGSRLTVL.

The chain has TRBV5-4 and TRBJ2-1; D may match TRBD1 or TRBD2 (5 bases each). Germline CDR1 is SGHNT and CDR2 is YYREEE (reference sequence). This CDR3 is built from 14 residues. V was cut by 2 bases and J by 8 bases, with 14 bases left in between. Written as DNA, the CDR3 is TGTGCCAGCAGCTTTCCGGGACCGGAGGATGAGCAGTTCTTC. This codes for CASSFPGPEDEQFF.

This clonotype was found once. Here the CDR3 reads CASVDTQETQYF. The CDR3 DNA follows: TGTGCCAGCGTCGACACCCAAGAGACCCAGTACTTC. The gene calls are TRBV6-1 and TRBJ2-5, with D uncertain. The CDR3 runs 12 residues. Per the germline V gene, CDR1 is MNHNS and CDR2 is SASEGT. V was cut by 8 bases and J by 1 base, with 8 bases left in between.